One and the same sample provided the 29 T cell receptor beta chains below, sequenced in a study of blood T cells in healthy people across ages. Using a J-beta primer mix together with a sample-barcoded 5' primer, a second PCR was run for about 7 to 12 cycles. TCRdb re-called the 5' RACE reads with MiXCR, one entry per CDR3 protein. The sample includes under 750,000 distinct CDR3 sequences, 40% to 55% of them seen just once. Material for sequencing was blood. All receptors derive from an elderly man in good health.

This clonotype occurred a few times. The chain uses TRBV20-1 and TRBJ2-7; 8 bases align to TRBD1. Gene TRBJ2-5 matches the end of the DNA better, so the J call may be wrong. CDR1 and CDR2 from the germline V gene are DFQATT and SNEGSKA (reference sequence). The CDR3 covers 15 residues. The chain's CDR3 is CSAREGTGVGETQYF. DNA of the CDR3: TGCAGTGCTAGAGAGGGGACAGGAGTGGGAGAGACCCAGTACTTC.

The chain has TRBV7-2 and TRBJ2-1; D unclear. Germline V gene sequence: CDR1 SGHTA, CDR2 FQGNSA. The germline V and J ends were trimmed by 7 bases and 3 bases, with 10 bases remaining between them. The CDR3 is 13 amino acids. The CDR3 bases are TGTGCCAGCACGGAAGGCGTCTACAATGAGCAGTTCTTC. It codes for CASTEGVYNEQFF.

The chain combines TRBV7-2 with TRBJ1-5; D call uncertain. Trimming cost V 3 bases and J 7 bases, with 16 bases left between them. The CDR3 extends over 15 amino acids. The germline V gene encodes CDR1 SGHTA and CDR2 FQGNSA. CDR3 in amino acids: CASSFSSLGQQPQHF. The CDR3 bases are TGTGCCAGCAGCTTTTCCAGCCTTGGTCAGCAGCCCCAGCATTTT.

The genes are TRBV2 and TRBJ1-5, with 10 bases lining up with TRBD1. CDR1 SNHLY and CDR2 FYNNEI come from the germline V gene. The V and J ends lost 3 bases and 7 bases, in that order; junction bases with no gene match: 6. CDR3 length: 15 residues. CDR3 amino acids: CASSDSGQGLQPQHF. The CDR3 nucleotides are TGTGCCAGCAGTGATTCGGGACAGGGGTTACAGCCCCAGCATTTT.

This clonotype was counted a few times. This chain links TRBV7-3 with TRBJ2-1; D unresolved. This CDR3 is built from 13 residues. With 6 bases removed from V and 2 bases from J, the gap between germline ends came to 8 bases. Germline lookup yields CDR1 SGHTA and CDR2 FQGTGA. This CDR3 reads CASSSSTYNEQFF. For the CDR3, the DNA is TGTGCCAGCAGTTCAAGCACCTACAATGAGCAGTTCTTC.

The CDR3 is CASSLDGAQYNSPLHF. Written as DNA, the CDR3 is TGCGCCAGCAGCTTGGATGGGGCCCAGTATAATTCACCCCTCCACTTT. This sequence joins TRBV5-1 and TRBJ1-6; a possible D gene is TRBD1 (5 bases). Deletions cut 0 bases from V and 4 bases from J, with 11 bases between. Germline loops: CDR1 SGHRS, CDR2 YFSETQ. The CDR3 contains 16 residues. Supplemented by reference TRBV5-1 and TRBJ1-6, the full variable domain reads KAGVTQTPRYLIKTRGQQVTLSCSPISGHRSVSWYQQTPGQGLQFLFEYFSETQRNKGNFPGRFSGRQFSNSRSEMNVSTLELGDSALYLCASSLDGAQYNSPLHFGNGTRLTVT.

CDR3 region: CASSPKPSYNEQFF. CDR3 bases: TGCGCCAGCAGCCCCAAGCCGTCCTACAATGAGCAGTTCTTC. The V and J genes are TRBV5-1 and TRBJ2-1; D is uncertain. The ends were cut back, 4 bases at V and 1 base at J, with 9 bases in the middle. The CDR3 sequence is 14 residues long. CDR1 is SGHRS and CDR2 is YFSETQ in the germline V gene.

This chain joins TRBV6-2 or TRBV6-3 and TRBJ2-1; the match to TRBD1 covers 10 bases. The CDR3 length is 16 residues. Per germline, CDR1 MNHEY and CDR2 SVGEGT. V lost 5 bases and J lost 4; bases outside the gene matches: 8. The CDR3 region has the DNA TGTGCCAGCAGTCCCTTGGGACAGGGGACATACAATGAGCAGTTCTTC. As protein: CASSPLGQGTYNEQFF.

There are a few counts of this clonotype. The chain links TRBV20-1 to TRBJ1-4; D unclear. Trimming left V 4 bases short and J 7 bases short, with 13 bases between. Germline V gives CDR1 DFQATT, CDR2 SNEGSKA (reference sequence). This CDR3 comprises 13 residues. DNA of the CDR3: TGCAGTGCTACAAGATTGACACGTGAAAAACTGTTTTTT. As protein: CSATRLTREKLFF.

DNA for the CDR3: TGTGCCAGCACTATCGGCAGGGACAATGAGCAGTTCTTC. It specifies CASTIGRDNEQFF. The V gene is TRBV2, the J gene TRBJ2-1; TRBD1 might be the D (5 bases). The length of the CDR3 is 13 residues. The germline V gene encodes CDR1 SNHLY and CDR2 FYNNEI. V was clipped by 7 bases and J by 5 bases, with 12 bases between them. Supplemented by reference TRBV2 and TRBJ2-1, the full variable domain reads EPEVTQTPSHQVTQMGQEVILRCVPISNHLYFYWYRQILGQKVEFLVSFYNNEISEKSEIFDDQFSVERPDGSNFTLKIRSTKLEDSAMYFCASTIGRDNEQFFGPGTRLTVL.

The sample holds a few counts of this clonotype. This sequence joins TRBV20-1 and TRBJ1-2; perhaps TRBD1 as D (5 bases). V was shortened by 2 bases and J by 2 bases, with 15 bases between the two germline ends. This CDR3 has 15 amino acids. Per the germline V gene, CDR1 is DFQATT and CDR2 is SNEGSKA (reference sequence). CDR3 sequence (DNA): TGCAGTGCTAGAAATGGGGGACGGAACAACTATGGCTACACCTTC. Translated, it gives CSARNGGRNNYGYTF.

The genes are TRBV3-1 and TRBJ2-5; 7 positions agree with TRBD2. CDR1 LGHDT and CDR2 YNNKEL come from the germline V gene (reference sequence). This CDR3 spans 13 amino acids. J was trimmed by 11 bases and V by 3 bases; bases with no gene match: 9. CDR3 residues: CASSHARAGEQYF. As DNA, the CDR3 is TGTGCCAGCAGCCATGCAAGGGCGGGGGAGCAGTACTTC.

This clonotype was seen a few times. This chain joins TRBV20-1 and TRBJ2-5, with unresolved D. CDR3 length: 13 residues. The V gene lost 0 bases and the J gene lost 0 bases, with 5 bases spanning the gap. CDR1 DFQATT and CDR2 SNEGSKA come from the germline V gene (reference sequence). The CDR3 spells CSARESYQETQYF. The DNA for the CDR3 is TGCAGTGCTAGAGAAAGCTACCAAGAGACCCAGTACTTC.

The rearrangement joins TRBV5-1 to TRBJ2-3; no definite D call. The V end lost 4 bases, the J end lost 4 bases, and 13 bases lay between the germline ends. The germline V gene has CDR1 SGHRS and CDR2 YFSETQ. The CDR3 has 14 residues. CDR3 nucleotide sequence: TGCGCCAGCAGCCTTGAGGTCCCCCCAGATACGCAGTATTTT. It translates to CASSLEVPPDTQYF.

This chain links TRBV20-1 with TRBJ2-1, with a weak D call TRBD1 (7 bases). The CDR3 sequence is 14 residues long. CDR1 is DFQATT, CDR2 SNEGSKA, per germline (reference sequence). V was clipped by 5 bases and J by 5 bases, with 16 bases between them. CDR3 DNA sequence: TGCAGTGCTGGAGGGACAGATCCCAACAATGAGCAGTTCTTC. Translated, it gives CSAGGTDPNNEQFF.

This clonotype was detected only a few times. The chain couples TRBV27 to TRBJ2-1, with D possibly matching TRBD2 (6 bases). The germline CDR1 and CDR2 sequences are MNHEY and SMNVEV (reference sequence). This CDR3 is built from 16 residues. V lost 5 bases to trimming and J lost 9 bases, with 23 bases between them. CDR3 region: CASSSPIAEQFGEQFF. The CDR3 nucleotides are TGTGCCAGCAGTAGCCCCATAGCGGAACAGTTTGGTGAGCAGTTCTTC.

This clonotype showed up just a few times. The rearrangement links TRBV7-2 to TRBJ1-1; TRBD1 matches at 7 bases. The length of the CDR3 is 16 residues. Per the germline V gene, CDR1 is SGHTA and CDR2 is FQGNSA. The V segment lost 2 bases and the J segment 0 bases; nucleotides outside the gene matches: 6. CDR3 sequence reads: CASSLLGGRMNTEAFF. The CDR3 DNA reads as TGTGCCAGCAGCTTATTAGGGGGCCGGATGAACACTGAAGCTTTCTTT.

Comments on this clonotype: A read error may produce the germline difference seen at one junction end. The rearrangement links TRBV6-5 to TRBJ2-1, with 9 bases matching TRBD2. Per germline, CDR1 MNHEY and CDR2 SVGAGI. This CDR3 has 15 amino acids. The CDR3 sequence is CARSYRAGGLGEQFF. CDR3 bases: TGTGCCCGCAGTTACAGGGCGGGAGGGCTGGGTGAGCAGTTCTTC.

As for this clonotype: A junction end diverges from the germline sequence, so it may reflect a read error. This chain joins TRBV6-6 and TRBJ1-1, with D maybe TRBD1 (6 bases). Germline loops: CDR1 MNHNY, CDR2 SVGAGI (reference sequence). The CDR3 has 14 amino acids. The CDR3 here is CASSAGGGETETFF. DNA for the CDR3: TGTGCCAGCAGTGCCGGAGGGGGGGAGACTGAAACTTTCTTT.

CDR3 sequence (DNA): TGCGCCAGCAGCTTTCACAGGGCCTACGAGCAGTACTTC. This encodes CASSFHRAYEQYF. The chain employs TRBV5-1 and TRBJ2-7, with D perhaps matching TRBD1 (6 bases). V was clipped by 2 bases and J by 2 bases, with 8 bases between them. CDR3 length equals 13 residues. Germline-derived CDR1 and CDR2 are SGHRS and YFSETQ. Based on the CDR3 plus reference TRBV5-1 and TRBJ2-7, the full variable domain is KAGVTQTPRYLIKTRGQQVTLSCSPISGHRSVSWYQQTPGQGLQFLFEYFSETQRNKGNFPGRFSGRQFSNSRSEMNVSTLELGDSALYLCASSFHRAYEQYFGPGTRLTVT.

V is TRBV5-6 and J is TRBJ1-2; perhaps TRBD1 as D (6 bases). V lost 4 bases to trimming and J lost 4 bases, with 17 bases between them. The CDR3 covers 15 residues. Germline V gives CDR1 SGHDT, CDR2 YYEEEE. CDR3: CASSPTTGVGYGYTF. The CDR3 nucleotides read TGTGCCAGCAGCCCTACGACAGGAGTGGGCTATGGCTACACCTTC.

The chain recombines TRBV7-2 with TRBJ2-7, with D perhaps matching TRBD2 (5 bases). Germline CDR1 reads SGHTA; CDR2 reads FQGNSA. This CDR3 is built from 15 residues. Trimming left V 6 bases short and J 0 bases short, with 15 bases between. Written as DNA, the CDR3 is TGTGCCAGCAGTCCTGGGCGGGCCCTCTCCTACGAGCAGTACTTC. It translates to CASSPGRALSYEQYF.

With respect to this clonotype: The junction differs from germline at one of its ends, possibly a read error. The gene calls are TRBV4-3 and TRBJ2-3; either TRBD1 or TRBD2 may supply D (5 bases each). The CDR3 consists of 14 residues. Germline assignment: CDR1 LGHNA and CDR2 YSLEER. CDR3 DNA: TGCGCCGGCAGCCAGCGACACGGGGCGGATACGCAGTATTTT. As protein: CAGSQRHGADTQYF.

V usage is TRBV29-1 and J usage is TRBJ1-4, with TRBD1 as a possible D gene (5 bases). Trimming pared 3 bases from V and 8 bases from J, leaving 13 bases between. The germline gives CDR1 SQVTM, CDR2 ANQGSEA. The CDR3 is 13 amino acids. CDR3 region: CSVEEAGTEKLFF. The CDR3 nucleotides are TGCAGCGTTGAGGAGGCTGGGACCGAAAAACTGTTTTTT.

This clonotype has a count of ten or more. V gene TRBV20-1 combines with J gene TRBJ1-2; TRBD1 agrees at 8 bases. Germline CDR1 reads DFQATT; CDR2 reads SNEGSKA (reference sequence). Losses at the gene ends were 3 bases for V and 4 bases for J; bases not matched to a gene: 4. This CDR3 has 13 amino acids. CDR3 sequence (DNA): TGCAGTGCTAGGCAGGGGGCCAGCTATGGCTACACCTTC. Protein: CSARQGASYGYTF.

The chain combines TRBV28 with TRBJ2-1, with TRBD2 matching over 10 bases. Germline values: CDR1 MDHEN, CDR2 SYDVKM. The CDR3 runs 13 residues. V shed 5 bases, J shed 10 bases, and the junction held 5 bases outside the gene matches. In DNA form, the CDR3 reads TGTGCCAGCAGTCTTAGCGGGAGGAGCGAGCAGTTCTTC. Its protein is CASSLSGRSEQFF.

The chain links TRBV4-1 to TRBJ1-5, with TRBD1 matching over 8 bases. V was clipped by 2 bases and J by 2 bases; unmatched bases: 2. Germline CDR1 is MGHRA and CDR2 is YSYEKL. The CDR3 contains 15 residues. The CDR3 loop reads CASSQLDRGNQPQHF. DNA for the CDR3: TGCGCCAGCAGCCAATTGGACAGGGGCAATCAGCCCCAGCATTTT.

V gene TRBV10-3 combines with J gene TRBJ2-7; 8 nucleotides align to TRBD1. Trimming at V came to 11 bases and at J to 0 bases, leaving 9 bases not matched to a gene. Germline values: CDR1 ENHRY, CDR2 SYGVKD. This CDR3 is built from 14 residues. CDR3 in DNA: TGTGCCGTAAAACAGGGGGAATTCTCCTACGAGCAGTACTTC. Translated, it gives CAVKQGEFSYEQYF.

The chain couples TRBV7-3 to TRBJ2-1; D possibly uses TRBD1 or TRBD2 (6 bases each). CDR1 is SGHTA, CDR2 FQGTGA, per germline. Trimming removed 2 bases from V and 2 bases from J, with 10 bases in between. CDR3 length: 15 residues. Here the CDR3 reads CASSLLGGPYNEQFF. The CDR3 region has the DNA TGTGCCAGCAGCTTATTGGGGGGCCCCTACAATGAGCAGTTCTTC.